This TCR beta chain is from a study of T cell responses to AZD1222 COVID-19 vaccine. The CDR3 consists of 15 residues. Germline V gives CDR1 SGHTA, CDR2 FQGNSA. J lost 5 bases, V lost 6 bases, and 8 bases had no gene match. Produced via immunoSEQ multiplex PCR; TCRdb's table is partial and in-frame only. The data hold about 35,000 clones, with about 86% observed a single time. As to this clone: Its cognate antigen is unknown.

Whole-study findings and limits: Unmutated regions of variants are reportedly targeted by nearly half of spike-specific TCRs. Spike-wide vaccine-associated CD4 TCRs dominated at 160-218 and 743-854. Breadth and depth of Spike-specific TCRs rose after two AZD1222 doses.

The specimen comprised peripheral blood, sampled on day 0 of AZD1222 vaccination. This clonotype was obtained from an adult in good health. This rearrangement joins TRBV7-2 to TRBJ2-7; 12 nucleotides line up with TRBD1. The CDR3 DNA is TGTGCCAGCAGGTCGGGACAGGGGGCTTCCCACGAGCAGTACTTC. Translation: CASRSGQGASHEQYF. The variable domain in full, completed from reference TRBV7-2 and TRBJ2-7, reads GAGVSQSPSNKVTEKGKDVELRCDPISGHTALYWYRQSLGQGLEFLIYFQGNSAPDKSGLPSDRFSAERTGGSVSTLTIQRTQQEDSAVYLCASRSGQGASHEQYFGPGTRLTVT.